These 17 T cell receptor beta chains came from one sample sequenced in a study of cytomegalovirus exposure and HLA in healthy donors. The PCR employed 60 Vbeta primers together with 13 Jbeta primers. TCRdb's copy holds only in-frame clones and misses some; the assay was immunoSEQ multiplex PCR. The data contain around 130,000 clones, 65% to 80% of them singletons. The sample was PBMCs. All receptors derive from a woman aged 40 to 55 in good health and CMV-seronegative.

The chain uses TRBV28 and TRBJ2-5; TRBD2 agrees at 9 bases. Germline CDR1 is MDHEN and CDR2 is SYDVKM. The CDR3 runs to 16 residues. The trim removed 2 bases at V and 1 base at J, leaving 5 bases unmatched. CDR3 loop: CASSLVAGAVQETQYF. In DNA, the CDR3 is TGTGCCAGCAGTTTAGTAGCGGGAGCGGTCCAAGAGACCCAGTACTTC.

The genes are TRBV28 and TRBJ2-2; TRBD1 matches at 7 bases. The trim removed 5 bases at V and 1 base at J, leaving 10 bases unmatched. The length of the CDR3 is 17 residues. Germline V gene lookup returns CDR1 MDHEN and CDR2 SYDVKM. The CDR3 is CASSTPGQMMNTGELFF. In nucleotides, the CDR3 is TGTGCCAGCAGTACTCCGGGACAGATGATGAACACCGGGGAGCTGTTTTTT. Full variable domain (missing parts from reference TRBV28 and TRBJ2-2): DVKVTQSSRYLVKRTGEKVFLECVQDMDHENMFWYRQDPGLGLRLIYFSYDVKMKEKGDIPEGYSVSREKKERFSLILESASTNQTSMYLCASSTPGQMMNTGELFFGEGSRLTVL.

The CDR3 bases are TGTGCCGAGGGGAGGTCGTCCACAGATACGCAGTATTTT. This encodes CAEGRSSTDTQYF. This chain links TRBV30 with TRBJ2-3, with D maybe TRBD2 (6 bases). Trimming took 8 bases from V and 2 from J, leaving 14 bases between them. Germline CDR1 reads GTSNPN; CDR2 reads SVGIG (reference sequence). The CDR3 is 13 residues long. Looking up the rest from reference TRBV30 and TRBJ2-3 gives the full variable domain: SQTIHQWPATLVQPVGSPLSLECTVEGTSNPNLYWYRQAAGRGLQLLFYSVGIGQISSEVPQNLSASRPQDRQFILSSKKLLLSDSGFYLCAEGRSSTDTQYFGPGTRLTVL.

This clone was detected once. The chain couples TRBV18 to TRBJ2-1; TRBD1 aligns across 7 bases. V lost 3 bases and J lost 7; bases outside the gene matches: 12. Germline CDR1 reads KGHSH; CDR2 reads LQKENI. This CDR3 region has 16 residues. CDR3 region: CASSPRRDSQSNEQFF. Here the CDR3 DNA reads TGTGCCAGCTCACCTCGCCGGGACAGCCAATCTAATGAGCAGTTCTTC.

The chain is built from TRBV27 and TRBJ2-7, with D possibly matching TRBD2 (6 bases). With 5 bases removed from V and 7 bases from J, the gap between germline ends came to 18 bases. CDR1 and CDR2 from the germline V gene are MNHEY and SMNVEV (reference sequence). The CDR3 sequence is 14 residues long. The CDR3 loop is CASSPLGDFSEQYF. The CDR3 DNA sequence: TGTGCCAGCAGTCCATTGGGGGACTTTTCGGAGCAGTACTTC.

This clone was detected only once. The chain employs TRBV30 and TRBJ2-5; 7 positions agree with TRBD2. Losses at the gene ends were 0 bases for V and 3 bases for J; bases not matched to a gene: 7. The CDR3 covers 15 residues. Germline CDR1 and CDR2: GTSNPN and SVGIG (reference sequence). In DNA, the CDR3 is TGTGCCTGGAGTGTTGGTTTGGCGGGGGAAGAGACCCAGTACTTC. Protein: CAWSVGLAGEETQYF.

A single count supports this clone. The chain is built from TRBV18 and TRBJ1-2; TRBD1 matches 8 bases. CDR3 length equals 15 residues. With V trimmed by 4 bases and J by 0 bases, 4 bases remained unmatched. The germline V gene has CDR1 KGHSH and CDR2 LQKENI. The CDR3 sequence is CASSLPDRANYGYTF. DNA of the CDR3: TGTGCCAGCTCACTCCCGGACAGGGCTAACTATGGCTACACCTTC.

The chain recombines TRBV2 with TRBJ2-7, with 11 bases that match TRBD2. CDR1 and CDR2 from the germline V gene are SNHLY and FYNNEI. V lost 6 bases to trimming and J lost 4 bases; unmatched junction nucleotides: 8. The CDR3 covers 15 residues. CDR3 residues: CASRTSGIPLYEQYF. CDR3 nucleotides: TGTGCCAGCAGGACTAGCGGGATTCCCCTTTACGAGCAGTACTTC.

V is TRBV4-2 and J is TRBJ2-2, with a tentative D call TRBD1 (5 bases). This CDR3 contains 19 residues. Looked up from germline, CDR1 is LGHNA and CDR2 is YNFKEQ. The germline V and J ends were trimmed by 0 bases and 0 bases, with 17 bases remaining between them. The CDR3 reads CASSQDLGQRISNTGELFF. DNA for the CDR3: TGTGCCAGCAGCCAAGATCTCGGACAAAGAATCTCGAACACCGGGGAGCTGTTTTTT.

The V and J genes are TRBV18 and TRBJ1-1; D may be TRBD1 (6 bases). The germline V gene encodes CDR1 KGHSH and CDR2 LQKENI. Trimming took off 4 bases at V and 1 base at J, with 13 bases between the two ends. The CDR3 runs to 15 residues. DNA of the CDR3: TGTGCCAGCTCACTGGGAGGGGGGTCGAACACTGAAGCTTTCTTT. It encodes CASSLGGGSNTEAFF.

The chain employs TRBV6-1 and TRBJ2-5; 7 bases agree with TRBD2. The CDR3 is made up of 14 amino acids. V trimming: 4 bases; J trimming: 1 base; junction bases outside the gene matches: 3. CDR1 is MNHNS, CDR2 SASEGT, per germline. CDR3 DNA: TGTGCCAGCAGTGCCCCTAGCGGCCAAGAGACCCAGTACTTC. Translated: CASSAPSGQETQYF.

A word on this clone: One junction end disagrees with the germline gene, perhaps due to a read error. This rearrangement joins TRBV2 to TRBJ2-6, with TRBD2 identical over 8 bases. The CDR3 is 16 residues long. The germline gives CDR1 SNHLY, CDR2 FYNNEI. CDR3 coding DNA: TGTGCCAGCACTAGGACTAGCACGGCTGGGGCCAACGGCCTGACTTTC. It is translated as CASTRTSTAGANGLTF.

The chain carries TRBV5-1 and TRBJ2-5; D is possibly TRBD1 (6 bases). Near its end, the DNA agrees better with TRBJ2-7, so the J call may be wrong. The CDR3 spans 14 residues. Germline V CDR1 and CDR2: SGHRS, YFSETQ. The CDR3 sequence is CASSLTGKIYEQYF. The DNA for the CDR3 is TGCGCCAGCAGCTTGACAGGGAAAATCTACGAGCAGTACTTC.

The genes are TRBV2 and TRBJ1-2; perhaps TRBD1 as D (5 bases). Germline assignment: CDR1 SNHLY and CDR2 FYNNEI. With 7 bases removed from V and 7 bases from J, the gap between germline ends came to 13 bases. The CDR3 length is 12 residues. Written as DNA, the CDR3 is TGTGCCAGCACCGGGGGAAGAGGTGGCTACACCTTC. Translated: CASTGGRGGYTF.

This rearrangement joins TRBV9 to TRBJ2-1, with D possibly matching TRBD2 (6 bases). Germline loops: CDR1 SGDLS, CDR2 YYNGEE. The CDR3 is made up of 15 amino acids. V was pared by 1 base and J by 2 bases, with 10 bases between. CDR3 amino acids: CASSVSPGAYNEQFF. CDR3 nucleotide sequence: TGTGCCAGCAGCGTATCTCCGGGAGCCTACAATGAGCAGTTCTTC. The whole variable domain, remainder taken from reference TRBV9 and TRBJ2-1, is DSGVTQTPKHLITATGQRVTLRCSPRSGDLSVYWYQQSLDQGLQFLIQYYNGEERAKGNILERFSAQQFPDLHSELNLSSLELGDSALYFCASSVSPGAYNEQFFGPGTRLTVL.

The chain is built from TRBV28 and TRBJ1-1; D possibly corresponds to TRBD1 (6 bases). The germline gives CDR1 MDHEN, CDR2 SYDVKM. The V gene lost 3 bases and the J gene lost 4 bases, with 15 bases spanning the gap. This CDR3 comprises 15 residues. CDR3 coding DNA: TGTGCCAGCAGTTTGGGGGGGGCAGGTGGCACTGAAGCTTTCTTT. Its protein is CASSLGGAGGTEAFF.

This clone was counted a few times. A read error may produce the germline difference seen at one junction end. The chain is built from TRBV29-1 and TRBJ2-6; tentative D call: TRBD1 (5 bases). From germline, CDR1 is SQVTM and CDR2 ANQGSEA. The CDR3 length is 13 residues. CDR3 DNA sequence: TGCAGCGTCAACCCCTCTGGGGCCAACGGCCTGACTTTC. Translation: CSVNPSGANGLTF.